This T cell receptor (beta chain) appears in the sequencing data of a study of CD8+CD57+ T cells in acquired aplastic anemia. Whole-study context: DNA per sorted CD4+ or CD8+ sample ranged about 0.19 to 30 ug, averaging about 3 ug. Researchers reported that healthy donors averaged approximately 10 million reads for CD4+ cells.

The V and J ends lost 3 bases and 4 bases respectively, with 13 bases between them. There are 14 residues in the CDR3. Per germline, CDR1 SGHNT and CDR2 YYREEE (reference sequence). Profiling of TCR beta VDJ combinations and CDR3 sequences used genomic DNA as template. One entry per CDR3 protein results from TCRdb running MiXCR on the reads. The table has 190,000 or so distinct CDR3 sequences, roughly 57% seen once. With regard to this clonotype: Antigen unknown.

Study results and caveats: A significant difference in CD8+ Simpson's diversity between patients and controls was not found. Found in both controls and patients were 25 to 35 CD8+ CDR3 sequences.

The receptor's source is a human donor in good health. V and J are TRBV5-4 and TRBJ1-1, with D possibly matching TRBD1 (6 bases). The sample taken for sequencing was sorted CD4+, CD8+, or CD8+CD57+ T cells (not recorded which) from PBMCs. The DNA of the CDR3 is TGTGCCAGCAGCTGGCCAGGGGCTAGCACTGAAGCTTTCTTT. This gives the protein CASSWPGASTEAFF.